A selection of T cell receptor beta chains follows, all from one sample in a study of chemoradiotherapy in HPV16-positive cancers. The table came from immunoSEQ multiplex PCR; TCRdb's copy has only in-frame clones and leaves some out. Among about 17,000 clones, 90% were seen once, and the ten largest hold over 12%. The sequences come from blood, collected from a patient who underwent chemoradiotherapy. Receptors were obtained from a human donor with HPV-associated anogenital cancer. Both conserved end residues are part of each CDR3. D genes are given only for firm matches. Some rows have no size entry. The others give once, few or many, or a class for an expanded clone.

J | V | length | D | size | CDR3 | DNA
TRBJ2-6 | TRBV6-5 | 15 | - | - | CASTEGYSGANVLTF | TGTGCCAGCACCGAAGGGTACTCTGGGGCCAACGTCCTGACTTTC
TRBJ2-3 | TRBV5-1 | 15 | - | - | CASSSGPHSTDTQYF | TGCGCCAGCAGCTCGGGACCACATAGCACAGATACGCAGTATTTT
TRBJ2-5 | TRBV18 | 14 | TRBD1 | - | CASSPRDRGLAQYF | TGTGCCAGCTCACCACGGGACAGGGGGTTGGCCCAGTACTTC
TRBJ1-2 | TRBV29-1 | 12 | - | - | CSVEEGSAGYTF | TGCAGCGTTGAAGAAGGATCTGCAGGCTACACCTTC
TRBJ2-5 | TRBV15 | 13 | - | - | CATSRAGSETQYF | TGTGCCACCAGCAGAGCTGGGTCGGAGACCCAGTACTTC
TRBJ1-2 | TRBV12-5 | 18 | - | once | CASGLVTRWVTTNYGYTF | TGTGCTAGTGGTTTGGTAACAAGATGGGTAACTACTAACTATGGCTACACCTTC
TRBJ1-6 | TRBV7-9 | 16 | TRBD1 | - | CASSPYRTGYNSPLHF | TGTGCCAGCAGCCCGTACCGGACAGGGTATAATTCACCCCTCCACTTT
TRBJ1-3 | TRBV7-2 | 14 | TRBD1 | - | CASSLGTVGNTIYF | TGTGCCAGCAGCCTCGGGACAGTCGGAAACACCATATATTTT
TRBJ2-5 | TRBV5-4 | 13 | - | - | CASSLGTQETQYF | TGTGCCAGCAGCTTGGGGACACAAGAGACCCAGTACTTC
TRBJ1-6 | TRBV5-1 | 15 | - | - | CASSLAGGYNSPLHF | TGCGCCAGCAGCTTGGCGGGGGGTTATAATTCACCCCTCCACTTT
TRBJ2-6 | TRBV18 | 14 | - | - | CASSPTGGANVLTF | TGTGCCAGCTCACCCACAGGGGGGGCCAACGTCCTGACTTTC
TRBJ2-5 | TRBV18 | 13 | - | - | CASSNTYQETQYF | TGTGCCAGCTCAAATACGTACCAAGAGACCCAGTACTTC
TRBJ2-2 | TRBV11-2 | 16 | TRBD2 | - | CASSLEGGFDTGELFF | TGTGCCAGCAGCTTAGAGGGAGGGTTTGACACCGGGGAGCTGTTTTTT
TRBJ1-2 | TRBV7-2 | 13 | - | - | CASSLGPNYGYTF | TGTGCCAGCAGCTTGGGGCCCAACTATGGCTACACCTTC
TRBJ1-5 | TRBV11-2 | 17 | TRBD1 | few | CASSLGRGTVNNQPQHF | TGTGCCAGCAGCTTAGGTAGAGGGACAGTAAACAATCAGCCCCAGCATTTT
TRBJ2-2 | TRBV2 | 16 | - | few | CASSEALGQHTGELFF | TGTGCCAGCAGTGAAGCGCTTGGGCAGCACACCGGGGAGCTGTTTTTT
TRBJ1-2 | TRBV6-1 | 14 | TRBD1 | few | CASRDPQGAGGYTF | TGTGCCAGCAGGGATCCTCAGGGGGCGGGTGGCTACACCTTC
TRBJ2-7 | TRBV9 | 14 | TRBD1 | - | CASSKRDRVDEQYF | TGTGCCAGCAGCAAACGGGACAGGGTCGACGAGCAGTACTTC
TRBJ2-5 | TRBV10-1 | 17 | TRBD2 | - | CASSRTGTSGGQETQYF | TGCGCCAGCAGCCGGACCGGGACTAGCGGGGGCCAAGAGACCCAGTACTTC
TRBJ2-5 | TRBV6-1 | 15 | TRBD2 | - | CASSVSSGGVETQYF | TGTGCCAGCAGTGTTTCTAGCGGGGGGGTAGAGACCCAGTACTTC
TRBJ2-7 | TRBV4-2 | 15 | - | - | CASSQESGQHYEQYF | TGTGCCAGCAGCCAAGAGTCGGGACAACACTACGAGCAGTACTTC
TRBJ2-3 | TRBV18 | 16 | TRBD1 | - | CASSRRTGQGTDTQYF | TGTGCCAGCTCACGGAGGACAGGACAAGGCACAGATACGCAGTATTTT
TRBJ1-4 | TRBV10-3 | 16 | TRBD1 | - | CATLQGAVVTNEKLFF | TGTGCCACCCTACAGGGGGCTGTCGTGACTAATGAAAAACTGTTTTTT
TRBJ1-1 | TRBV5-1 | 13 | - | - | CASSPGPNTEAFF | TGCGCCAGCAGCCCGGGGCCGAACACTGAAGCTTTCTTT
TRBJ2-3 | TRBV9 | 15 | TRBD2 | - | CASSVAGGSTDTQYF | TGTGCCAGCAGCGTGGCGGGGGGCAGCACAGATACGCAGTATTTT
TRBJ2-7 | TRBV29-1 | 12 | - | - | CSAASNSYEQYF | TGCAGCGCCGCATCTAACTCCTACGAGCAGTACTTC
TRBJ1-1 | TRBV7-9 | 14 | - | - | CASSLDGSNTEAFF | TGTGCCAGCAGCTTAGACGGGTCGAACACTGAAGCTTTCTTT
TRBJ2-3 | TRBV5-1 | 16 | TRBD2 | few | CASSLGNSAGGDTQYF | TGCGCCAGCAGCTTGGGGAATAGCGCCGGGGGGGATACGCAGTATTTT
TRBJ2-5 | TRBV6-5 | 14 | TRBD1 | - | CASSRQGKGETQYF | TGTGCCAGCAGTCGACAGGGTAAAGGAGAGACCCAGTACTTC
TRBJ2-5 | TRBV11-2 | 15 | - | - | CASTPTIGGYETQYF | TGTGCCAGCACCCCCACCATCGGGGGATACGAGACCCAGTACTTC
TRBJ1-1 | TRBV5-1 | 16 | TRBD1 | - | CASSSYPGGLNTEAFF | TGCGCCAGCAGCTCCTACCCAGGGGGCCTGAACACTGAAGCTTTCTTT
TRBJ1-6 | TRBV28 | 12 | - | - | CASSLPNSPLHF | TGTGCCAGCAGTTTACCGAATTCACCCCTCCACTTT
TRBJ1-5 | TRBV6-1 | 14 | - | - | CASSEPGAGQPQHF | TGTGCCAGCAGTGAACCGGGGGCAGGCCAGCCCCAGCATTTT
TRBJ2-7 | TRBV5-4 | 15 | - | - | CASSLAGRINYEQYF | TGTGCCAGCAGCTTGGCCGGACGGATAAACTACGAGCAGTACTTC
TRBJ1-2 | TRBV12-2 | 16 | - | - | CASRSKPGTHDYGYTF | TGTGCAAGTCGCTCTAAGCCAGGAACCCATGACTATGGCTACACCTTC
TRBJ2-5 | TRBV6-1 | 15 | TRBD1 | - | CASSESSGGAETQYF | TGTGCCAGCAGTGAGTCGTCAGGGGGCGCAGAGACCCAGTACTTC
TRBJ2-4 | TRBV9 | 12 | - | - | CASSLDGNIQYF | TGTGCCAGCAGCCTGGACGGAAACATTCAGTACTTC
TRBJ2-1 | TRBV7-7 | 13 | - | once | CASSLDRGDEQFF | TGTGCCAGCAGCCTCGATAGGGGGGATGAGCAGTTCTTC
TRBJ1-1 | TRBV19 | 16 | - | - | CASSRGAVARGTEAFF | TGTGCCAGTAGTCGAGGGGCCGTGGCCAGGGGCACTGAAGCTTTCTTT
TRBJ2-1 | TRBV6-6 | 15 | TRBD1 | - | CASSLYGQGSYEQFF | TGTGCCAGCAGTCTTTATGGACAGGGATCATATGAGCAGTTCTTC
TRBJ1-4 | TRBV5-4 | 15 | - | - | CASSSAGVSNEKLFF | TGTGCCAGCAGCTCGGCCGGCGTCTCTAATGAAAAACTGTTTTTT
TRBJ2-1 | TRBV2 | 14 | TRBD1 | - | CASSPGTVYNEQFF | TGTGCCAGCAGTCCCGGGACAGTCTACAATGAGCAGTTCTTC
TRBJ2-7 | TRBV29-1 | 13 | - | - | CSVGRGGNYEQYF | TGCAGCGTTGGGAGGGGGGGTAACTACGAGCAGTACTTC
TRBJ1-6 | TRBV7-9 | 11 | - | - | CASASNSPLHF | TGTGCCAGCGCTTCAAATTCACCCCTCCACTTT
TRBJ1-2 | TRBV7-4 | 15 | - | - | CASSLDSGGSFGYTF | TGTGCCAGCAGCTTAGACTCCGGGGGGTCCTTTGGCTACACCTTC
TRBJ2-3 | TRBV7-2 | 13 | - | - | CASSLQNTDTQYF | TGTGCCAGCAGCTTGCAGAATACAGATACGCAGTATTTT
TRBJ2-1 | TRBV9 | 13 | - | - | CASTGEYMTEQFF | TGTGCCAGCACCGGGGAGTATATGACTGAGCAGTTCTTC
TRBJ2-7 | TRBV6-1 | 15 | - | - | CASSERAAGTYEQYF | TGTGCCAGCAGTGAGAGGGCCGCGGGGACCTACGAGCAGTACTTC
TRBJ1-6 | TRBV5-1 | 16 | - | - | CASSLPGGGNNSPLHF | TGCGCCAGCAGCTTGCCCGGGGGCGGAAATAATTCACCCCTCCACTTT
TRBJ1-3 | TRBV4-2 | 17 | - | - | CASSQVEGGTSGNTIYF | TGTGCCAGCAGCCAAGTGGAGGGGGGAACTTCTGGAAACACCATATATTTT